Below, one T cell receptor beta chain is given with its context. This sample stems from a study of blood T cell repertoires in COVID-19. Background on the study: Whether acute or convalescent, the COVID-19 samples came from the United States, Italy and Spain. The analysed material was cDNA or gDNA that came from T cells, B-cell-depleted T cells, or PBMCs.

The length of the CDR3 is 14 residues. The germline CDR1 and CDR2 sequences are SNHLY and FYNNEI. V was cut by 0 bases and J by 10 bases, with 13 bases left in between. In the authors' workflow: From reference gene primer amplification, estimates of nucleated cell counts were derived. The table came from immunoSEQ multiplex PCR; TCRdb's copy has only in-frame clones and leaves some out. Clone size and the V and J calls come from that table; the DNA yielded D and trimming. This sample has 100,000 to 120,000 clones, with approximately 70% found just once. The clonotype comes from an older woman with acute or convalescent COVID-19. This chain joins TRBV2 and TRBJ1-5; D perhaps matches TRBD1 (5 bases). Sequencing input: peripheral blood. The CDR3 region has the DNA TGTGCCAGCAGTGAAGCTCTACAGGCCGGCCCCCAGCATTTT. Translation: CASSEALQAGPQHF. Full variable domain (remainder filled in from reference TRBV2 and TRBJ1-5): EPEVTQTPSHQVTQMGQEVILRCVPISNHLYFYWYRQILGQKVEFLVSFYNNEISEKSEIFDDQFSVERPDGSNFTLKIRSTKLEDSAMYFCASSEALQAGPQHFGDGTRLSIL.